This T cell receptor beta chain originates from a study of PD-1 blockade in mismatch repair-deficient tumors. Study results and caveats: Tumor-resident clones, often undetectable pretreatment in blood, expanded then contracted after pembrolizumab.

For this clone: Its antigen is as yet unknown.

All patients were mismatch repair deficient, assessed by either PCR or immunohistochemistry. Three pembrolizumab responders had their TCRs sequenced. The ends were cut back, 1 base at V and 7 bases at J, with 13 bases in the middle. This CDR3 spans 13 amino acids. Germline V lookup: CDR1 GTSNPN, CDR2 SVGIG (reference sequence). Sequenced by immunoSEQ multiplex PCR; TCRdb stores in-frame clones only, minus some. Among tens of thousands of clones listed, roughly three quarters were seen once. This TCR was sampled from an adult with mismatch repair-deficient cancer. Sequencing was performed on peripheral blood, taken 4 weeks after starting pembrolizumab. The gene calls are TRBV30 and TRBJ2-5; D may be TRBD1 (5 bases). CDR3 nucleotides: TGTGCCTGGAGTGGACAGTTATTTGGGACCCAGTACTTC. Translating gives CAWSGQLFGTQYF.